This T cell receptor (beta chain) was sequenced during a study of patients and donors after allogeneic stem cell transplantation. The CDR3 length is 15 residues. Trimming took 4 bases from V and 8 from J; bases not matched to a gene: 12. Germline loops: CDR1 SGDLS, CDR2 YYNGEE. TCRdb recomputed calls from the RT-PCR reads with MiXCR, one row per CDR3 protein. The sample records about 40,000 distinct CDR3 sequences, 25% to 35% being singletons. This receptor was obtained from a human donor who was either an allogeneic HSCT recipient or a stem cell or donor lymphocyte infusion donor (not recorded which). It is not recorded whose cells these are; they may come from a transplant donor. The sample comprised blood, either unsorted or a sorted T cell fraction (not recorded which). This rearrangement joins TRBV9 to TRBJ2-1; the match to TRBD2 covers 7 bases. CDR3 coding DNA: TGTGCCAGCAGCTCTCGACTAGCCTGGGACCATGAGCAGTTCTTC. Translating it yields CASSSRLAWDHEQFF.